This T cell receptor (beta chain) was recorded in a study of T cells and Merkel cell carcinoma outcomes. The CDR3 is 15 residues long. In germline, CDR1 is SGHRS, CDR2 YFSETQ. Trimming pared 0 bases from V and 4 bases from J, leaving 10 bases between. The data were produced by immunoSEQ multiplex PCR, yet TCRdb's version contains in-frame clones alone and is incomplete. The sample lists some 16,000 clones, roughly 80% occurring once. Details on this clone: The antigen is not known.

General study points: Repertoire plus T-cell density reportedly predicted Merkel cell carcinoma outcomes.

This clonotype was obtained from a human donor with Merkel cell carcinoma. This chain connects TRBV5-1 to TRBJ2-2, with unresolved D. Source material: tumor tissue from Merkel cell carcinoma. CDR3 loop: CASSLVIGGTGELFF. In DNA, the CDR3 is TGCGCCAGCAGCTTGGTAATTGGTGGCACCGGGGAGCTGTTTTTT. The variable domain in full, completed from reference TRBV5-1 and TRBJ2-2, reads KAGVTQTPRYLIKTRGQQVTLSCSPISGHRSVSWYQQTPGQGLQFLFEYFSETQRNKGNFPGRFSGRQFSNSRSEMNVSTLELGDSALYLCASSLVIGGTGELFFGEGSRLTVL.